The 21 T cell receptor beta chains given below trace back to one sample, sequenced in a study of molecular identifiers for immune sequencing clone quantification. In TCRdb, the PCR reads were re-called with MiXCR into one record per CDR3 protein. This table has approximately 500,000 distinct CDR3 sequences, about a fifth appearing once. The material sequenced was naive CD8+ T cells from blood, with Jurkat cell RNA spiked in. The subset was: FACS-sorted CD8+CD4-CCR7+CD45RA+ naive T cells. These receptor sequences come from a human donor in good health. Some libraries in this study had Jurkat cell RNA spiked in.

On this clonotype: A much larger clone is a single base away; this may be a read error. The CDR3 DNA reads TGTGCCAGCGGCCACGGACAAGAAGGGTACTTC. Amino acids: CASGHGQEGYF. The rearrangement links TRBV6-6 to TRBJ2-7, with TRBD1 as a possible D gene (5 bases). This CDR3 has 11 residues. From germline, CDR1 is MNHNY and CDR2 SVGAGI (reference sequence). V lost 8 bases and J lost 12, with 17 bases in between.

This clonotype was counted between two and nine times. No conserved phenylalanine or tryptophan is present at the end of the CDR3, so a read error is the likely explanation. The genes are TRBV4-1 and TRBJ2-2; D might be TRBD1 (6 bases). V lost 0 bases and J 1 base, leaving 15 bases between the germline ends. The CDR3 loop spans 18 amino acids. Germline V gives CDR1 MGHRA, CDR2 YSYEKL. CDR3 region: CASSQDSTGTLNTGELFV. DNA for the CDR3: TGCGCCAGCAGCCAAGATTCTACCGGGACACTGAACACCGGGGAGCTGTTTGTT.

This clonotype appeared many times. CDR3 sequence reads: CASSQDEDTQYF. The CDR3 DNA reads TGCGCCAGCAGCCAAGATGAAGATACGCAGTATTTT. The V gene is TRBV4-3, the J gene TRBJ2-3; D gene ambiguous. From germline, CDR1 is LGHNA and CDR2 YSLEER. The CDR3 runs to 12 residues. V was shortened by 0 bases and J by 5 bases, with 3 bases between the two germline ends.

This clonotype was counted only a few times. The chain links TRBV7-6 to TRBJ2-2; D remains ambiguous. The V end lost 1 base, the J end lost 6 bases, and 9 bases lay between the germline ends. CDR1 is SGHVS and CDR2 is FNYEAQ in the germline V gene. This CDR3 region has 14 residues. CDR3 amino acids: CASSLGVWAGELFF. The CDR3, as DNA: TGTGCCAGCAGCTTAGGGGTCTGGGCCGGGGAGCTGTTTTTT.

The chain uses TRBV27 and TRBJ2-3, with 9 bases aligning to TRBD1. The CDR3 runs 15 residues. V shed 4 bases and J 0 bases; nucleotides not matched to a gene: 2. Germline loops: CDR1 MNHEY, CDR2 SMNVEV (reference sequence). DNA for the CDR3: TGTGCCAGCAGTTGGACAGGGGCTAGCACAGATACGCAGTATTTT. Protein: CASSWTGASTDTQYF.

This clonotype has just a few counts. J is TRBJ2-2 and V is TRBV7-9; TRBD2 matches at 8 bases. Unmatched junction bases numbered 4, after V lost 4 bases and J lost 3 bases. CDR3 length equals 15 residues. Germline loops: CDR1 SEHNR, CDR2 FQNEAQ (reference sequence). CDR3 sequence (DNA): TGTGCCAGCAGCTCCCCGGGACTAGACACCGGGGAGCTGTTTTTT. Protein product: CASSSPGLDTGELFF.

The chain combines TRBV10-3 with TRBJ2-4; the D gene could be TRBD1 or TRBD2 (6 bases each). CDR1 and CDR2 from the germline V gene are ENHRY and SYGVKD. CDR3 size: 16 residues. The ends were cut back, 10 bases at V and 0 bases at J, with 19 bases in the middle. CDR3 nucleotides: TGTGCCAACATAGGAGGCGGGACACTAGCCAAAAACATTCAGTACTTC. Translation gives CANIGGGTLAKNIQYF.

This clonotype was counted ten times or more. The CDR3 is CASSLERWPPYEQYF. The CDR3 DNA reads TGTGCCAGCAGCCTAGAACGGTGGCCCCCCTACGAGCAGTACTTC. The chain uses TRBV7-2 and TRBJ2-7; D not resolved. V gave up 5 bases and J gave up 2 bases, with 16 bases separating them. Looked up from germline, CDR1 is SGHTA and CDR2 is FQGNSA. This CDR3 contains 15 residues.

The chain combines TRBV4-3 with TRBJ2-7, with 8 bases aligning to TRBD2. This CDR3 comprises 16 residues. Trimming removed 1 base from V and 1 base from J; junction bases left unmatched: 6. Looked up from germline, CDR1 is LGHNA and CDR2 is YSLEER. The CDR3 DNA follows: TGCGCCAGCAGCCAAGGGAGGGGACTAGGATCCTACGAGCAGTACTTC. It codes for CASSQGRGLGSYEQYF.

Only a few counts were recorded for this clonotype. V and J are TRBV6-2 or TRBV6-3 and TRBJ2-7, with D possibly TRBD2 on 6 matching bases. This CDR3 contains 14 residues. The germline V gene has CDR1 MNHEY and CDR2 SVGEGT. Trimming left V 2 bases short and J 0 bases short, with 8 bases between. The CDR3 loop reads CASSYGGTSYEQYF. CDR3 DNA: TGTGCCAGCAGTTACGGAGGGACCTCCTACGAGCAGTACTTC.

This clonotype was recorded at least ten times. The chain couples TRBV7-9 to TRBJ2-3; possibly TRBD1 for D (6 bases). V dropped 1 base and J dropped 2 bases, with 16 bases sitting between them. CDR1 and CDR2 from the germline V gene are SEHNR and FQNEAQ (reference sequence). The CDR3 is 17 amino acids. As DNA, the CDR3 is TGTGCCAGCAGCTTAGGGTCCCAGGGGCCCCCCACAGATACGCAGTATTTT. It codes for CASSLGSQGPPTDTQYF.

This clonotype was picked up many times. The chain employs TRBV28 and TRBJ1-1; D remains unclear. Trimming cost V 6 bases and J 2 bases, with 10 bases left between them. Per germline, CDR1 MDHEN and CDR2 SYDVKM. This CDR3 spans 13 amino acids. The CDR3 reads CASSFPYNTEAFF. The CDR3 DNA reads TGTGCCAGCAGCTTTCCGTATAACACTGAAGCTTTCTTT.

A few counts support this clonotype. The rearrangement links TRBV12-3 or TRBV12-4 to TRBJ2-5, with TRBD1 identical over 12 bases. V dropped 5 bases and J dropped 2; count of bases not matched to a gene: 12. This CDR3 region has 18 residues. This CDR3 reads CASSPGQGAYSWQETQYF. As DNA, the CDR3 is TGTGCCAGCAGTCCGGGACAGGGGGCTTATTCGTGGCAAGAGACCCAGTACTTC.

This clonotype was counted many times. The chain carries TRBV14 and TRBJ1-1; no reliable D call. CDR1 is SGHDN and CDR2 is FVKESK in the germline V gene. This CDR3 has 16 amino acids. Trimming shortened V by 2 bases and J by 4 bases, and 17 bases separated the two germline ends. The CDR3 loop reads CASSQSFGLGATEAFF. CDR3 nucleotide sequence: TGTGCCAGCAGCCAAAGTTTCGGCCTGGGAGCCACTGAAGCTTTCTTT.

This clonotype was detected only a few times. V usage is TRBV7-2 and J usage is TRBJ2-1; 10 positions match TRBD2. Germline CDR1 SGHTA, CDR2 FQGNSA. With V trimmed by 4 bases and J by 8 bases, 8 bases remained unmatched. The CDR3 totals 15 residues. CDR3 nucleotide sequence: TGTGCCAGCAGCTCCCCCAGCGGGGGGGCCGATGAGCAGTTCTTC. Encoded protein: CASSSPSGGADEQFF.

This clonotype has more than one count but fewer than ten. This sequence joins TRBV15 and TRBJ1-4; D remains ambiguous. V gave up 4 bases and J gave up 3 bases, with 18 bases separating them. This CDR3 has 17 residues. The germline V gene has CDR1 LNHNV and CDR2 YYDKDF (reference sequence). The CDR3 coding sequence is TGTGCCACCAGCAAAGGAAGATACCCGCGGGCTAATGAAAAACTGTTTTTT. Its protein product is CATSKGRYPRANEKLFF. Filled out from reference TRBV15 and TRBJ1-4, the complete variable domain reads DAMVIQNPRYQVTQFGKPVTLSCSQTLNHNVMYWYQQKSSQAPKLLFHYYDKDFNNEADTPDNFQSRRPNTSFCFLDIRSPGLGDTAMYLCATSKGRYPRANEKLFFGSGTQLSVL.

There are many counts of this clonotype. V gene TRBV20-1 combines with J gene TRBJ2-7; 8 bases are a match to TRBD1. With V trimmed by 6 bases and J by 4 bases, 5 bases remained unmatched. Germline CDR1 is DFQATT and CDR2 is SNEGSKA (reference sequence). This CDR3 comprises 12 residues. The CDR3 DNA reads TGCAGTGCACGACAGGGGAGGTACGAGCAGTACTTC. Amino acid sequence: CSARQGRYEQYF.

Details on this clonotype: This may be a read error, as it is one base from a much larger clone. It is likely a read error, because the conserved phenylalanine at the end of the CDR3 is missing. V is TRBV27 and J is TRBJ2-7, with a weak D call TRBD2 (6 bases). Germline CDR1 MNHEY, CDR2 SMNVEV (reference sequence). V was trimmed by 5 bases and J by 5 bases, leaving 19 bases between them. The CDR3 covers 15 residues. The CDR3 reads CASSPLRLVRHEQYS. In DNA form, the CDR3 reads TGTGCCAGCAGTCCCCTCCGACTAGTCCGGCACGAGCAGTACTCC.

This clonotype has only a few counts. Relative to the germline gene, one junction end is altered; a read error may explain this. The CDR3 sequence: CAGSPRDHIAVDTQYF. The CDR3 nucleotides are TGTGCCGGCAGCCCCCGGGACCATATTGCTGTAGATACGCAGTATTTT. V and J are TRBV13 and TRBJ2-3; the D gene could be TRBD1 or TRBD2 (5 bases each). The CDR3 loop spans 16 amino acids. Germline V CDR1 and CDR2: PRHDT, FYEKMQ (reference sequence). Full variable domain (rest looked up from reference TRBV13 and TRBJ2-3): AAGVIQSPRHLIKEKRETATLKCYPIPRHDTVYWYQQGPGQDPQFLISFYEKMQSDKGSIPDRFSAQQFSDYHSELNMSSLELGDSALYFCAGSPRDHIAVDTQYFGPGTRLTVL.

The chain has TRBV14 and TRBJ2-1; perhaps D is TRBD1 or TRBD2 (5 bases each). The CDR3 length is 14 residues. V lost 0 bases and J 6 bases, leaving 9 bases between the germline ends. Germline-derived CDR1 and CDR2 are SGHDN and FVKESK. Here the CDR3 reads CASSQDGTSNEQFF. CDR3 sequence (DNA): TGTGCCAGCAGCCAAGATGGGACCAGCAATGAGCAGTTCTTC.

This clonotype has a count of ten or more. V gene TRBV9 combines with J gene TRBJ2-5; tentative D call: TRBD2 (6 bases). Germline assignment: CDR1 SGDLS and CDR2 YYNGEE. This CDR3 has 14 amino acids. Trimming took off 0 bases at V and 5 bases at J, with 11 bases between the two ends. The CDR3 DNA reads as TGTGCCAGCAGCGTAGAGGCGGGACGGGAGACCCAGTACTTC. Translated, it gives CASSVEAGRETQYF. Full variable domain (missing parts from reference TRBV9 and TRBJ2-5): DSGVTQTPKHLITATGQRVTLRCSPRSGDLSVYWYQQSLDQGLQFLIQYYNGEERAKGNILERFSAQQFPDLHSELNLSSLELGDSALYFCASSVEAGRETQYFGPGTRLLVL.